This T cell receptor (beta chain) was documented in a study of CD8+ T cells in alopecia areata. Study-wide background: Oral tofacitinib, 5 to 10 mg twice daily, was given in an open-label trial. Patients in the study were on tofacitinib for 6 to 18 months, then off it for 6 months.

Noted treatment: oral pan-JAK inhibitor, 5-10 mg twice daily. TCR sequencing used cDNA made by reverse transcription of extracted RNA. Profiled with immunoSEQ multiplex PCR; TCRdb holds only in-frame clones, not every one. This table has 110,000 or so clones, about 61% appearing once. To note about this clone: Its target is not known.

The germline gives CDR1 MNHEY, CDR2 SMNVEV (reference sequence). V lost 3 bases and J 5 bases, leaving 17 bases between the germline ends. There are 15 residues in the CDR3. Whole-study findings and limits: Scalp sequencing captures resident alphabeta T cells of normal skin too. In lesional scalp, particularly from alopecia totalis/universalis, clonality was higher than in normal scalp.

The J gene is TRBJ2-7, the V gene TRBV27; tentative D call: TRBD2 (5 bases). The sequences come from CD8+ T cells sorted from blood, collected at week 4, from a patient treated with tofacitinib. The receptor comes from a human donor with alopecia areata. As DNA, the CDR3 is TGTGCCAGCAGTTTCGGGGTACGGGTAACGGACGAGCAGTACTTC. It encodes CASSFGVRVTDEQYF.